Listed here are 11 T cell receptor beta chains from one sample, sequenced in a study of T cell repertoires in cytomegalovirus infection. Their antigens remain unidentified. TCRdb reprocessed the reads via MiXCR and lists one record per CDR3 protein. The sample consists of under 90,000 distinct CDR3 sequences, under 55% of them appearing once. The sequencing here drew on CD8+ T cells from cultured PBMCs, taken from culture after CMV antigen stimulation. The receptors derive from a human donor in good health (CMV status not recorded). Some clones in this sample may be carry-over from other donors' samples.

This clonotype was recorded at least ten times. The chain has TRBV2 and TRBJ1-1; 7 bases align to TRBD1. In germline, CDR1 is SNHLY, CDR2 FYNNEI. V trimming: 6 bases; J trimming: 0 bases; junction bases outside the gene matches: 7. The CDR3 length is 15 residues. The CDR3 region is CASRQRQGMNTEAFF. In DNA, the CDR3 is TGTGCCAGCAGACAAAGACAGGGAATGAACACTGAAGCTTTCTTT. The full variable domain, in which reference TRBV2 and TRBJ1-1 provide the parts outside the CDR3, is EPEVTQTPSHQVTQMGQEVILRCVPISNHLYFYWYRQILGQKVEFLVSFYNNEISEKSEIFDDQFSVERPDGSNFTLKIRSTKLEDSAMYFCASRQRQGMNTEAFFGQGTRLTVV.

This clonotype was observed at least ten times. The chain combines TRBV7-2 with TRBJ2-3; TRBD2 matches at 7 bases. Germline V gene sequence: CDR1 SGHTA, CDR2 FQGNSA. CDR3 length equals 15 residues. The V segment lost 4 bases and the J segment 2 bases; nucleotides outside the gene matches: 6. CDR3 DNA sequence: TGTGCCAGCAGCTGGCCCGGGAGGTACACAGATACGCAGTATTTT. The encoded protein is CASSWPGRYTDTQYF.

The chain has TRBV7-6 and TRBJ2-1, with 11 bases identical to TRBD2. The CDR3 has 16 amino acids. With 5 bases clipped from V and 4 bases from J, the junction kept 7 bases outside the gene matches. CDR1 is SGHVS and CDR2 is FNYEAQ in the germline V gene. The CDR3 bases are TGTGCCAGCAGCCCACCGACTAGCGGGGAATACAATGAGCAGTTCTTC. As protein: CASSPPTSGEYNEQFF.

This rearrangement joins TRBV7-2 to TRBJ2-1; D uncertain. Per germline, CDR1 SGHTA and CDR2 FQGNSA. The length of the CDR3 is 13 residues. Trimming left V 1 base short and J 3 bases short, with 4 bases between. CDR3 bases: TGTGCCAGCAGCTTAGAAAGCTACAATGAGCAGTTCTTC. It encodes CASSLESYNEQFF.

The chain combines TRBV9 with TRBJ1-1; the D gene is possibly TRBD1 (5 bases). V dropped 5 bases and J dropped 3 bases, with 14 bases sitting between them. Germline V gene sequence: CDR1 SGDLS, CDR2 YYNGEE. The CDR3 loop spans 14 amino acids. The DNA for the CDR3 is TGTGCCAGCAGTACGGGGCTGGCGGACACTGAAGCTTTCTTT. Amino acids: CASSTGLADTEAFF.

This clonotype was detected a few times. The chain has TRBV7-2 and TRBJ1-1; 7 bases line up with TRBD1. The germline V gene encodes CDR1 SGHTA and CDR2 FQGNSA. V lost 2 bases, J lost 0 bases, and 6 bases stayed unmatched. This CDR3 contains 16 residues. CDR3: CASSLWDRYMNTEAFF. CDR3 coding DNA: TGTGCCAGCAGCTTATGGGACAGATACATGAACACTGAAGCTTTCTTT.

This chain joins TRBV7-2 and TRBJ2-1; 10 nucleotides agree with TRBD2. From germline, CDR1 is SGHTA and CDR2 FQGNSA. Trimming removed 5 bases from V and 3 bases from J; junction bases left unmatched: 4. The CDR3 is 15 amino acids. CDR3 nucleotide sequence: TGTGCCAGCAGCCTCTCTAGCGGGAGCTACAATGAGCAGTTCTTC. Residues: CASSLSSGSYNEQFF. The whole variable domain, remainder taken from reference TRBV7-2 and TRBJ2-1, is GAGVSQSPSNKVTEKGKDVELRCDPISGHTALYWYRQSLGQGLEFLIYFQGNSAPDKSGLPSDRFSAERTGGSVSTLTIQRTQQEDSAVYLCASSLSSGSYNEQFFGPGTRLTVL.

The rearrangement joins TRBV27 to TRBJ2-1, with a possible D match to TRBD1 (5 bases). Germline values: CDR1 MNHEY, CDR2 SMNVEV (reference sequence). CDR3 size: 15 residues. Trimming removed 2 bases at V and 0 bases at J, with 8 bases between. The CDR3 here is CASSLDRASYNEQFF. The CDR3 DNA reads as TGTGCCAGCAGTTTAGACAGAGCCTCCTACAATGAGCAGTTCTTC.

This clonotype occurred once. The V and J genes are TRBV6-1 and TRBJ2-7; D is unclear. The V gene's germline CDR1 is MNHNS and CDR2 SASEGT. Trimming took off 1 base at V and 0 bases at J, with 7 bases between the two ends. The CDR3 totals 14 residues. This CDR3 reads CASSEGVGSYEQYF. In DNA form, the CDR3 reads TGTGCCAGCAGTGAAGGGGTTGGCTCCTACGAGCAGTACTTC.

The chain joins TRBV12-3 or TRBV12-4 to TRBJ2-1; the D gene is possibly TRBD2 (5 bases). The CDR3 consists of 16 residues. V was clipped by 2 bases and J by 0 bases, with 11 bases between them. The CDR3 region is CASSLRGLSSYNEQFF. In nucleotides, the CDR3 is TGTGCCAGCAGTTTACGGGGATTAAGCTCCTACAATGAGCAGTTCTTC.

This clonotype was found a few times. The chain joins TRBV13 to TRBJ1-2; no clear D. CDR1 and CDR2 from the germline V gene are PRHDT and FYEKMQ (reference sequence). The CDR3 covers 16 residues. Deletions cut 5 bases from V and 3 bases from J, with 19 bases between. CDR3 nucleotides: TGTGCCAGCAGCGAATGGATGGCCACCGAATACTATGGCTACACCTTC. Encoded protein: CASSEWMATEYYGYTF.